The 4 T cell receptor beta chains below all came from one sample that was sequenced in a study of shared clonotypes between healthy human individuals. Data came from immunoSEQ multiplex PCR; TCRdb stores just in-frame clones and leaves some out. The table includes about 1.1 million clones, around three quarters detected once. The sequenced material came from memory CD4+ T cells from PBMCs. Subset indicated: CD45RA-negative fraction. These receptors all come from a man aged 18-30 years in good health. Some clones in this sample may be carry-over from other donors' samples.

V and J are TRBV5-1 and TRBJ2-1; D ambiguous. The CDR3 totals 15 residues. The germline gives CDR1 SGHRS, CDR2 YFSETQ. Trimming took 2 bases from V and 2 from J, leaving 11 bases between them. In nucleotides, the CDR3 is TGCGCCAGCAGCTTCGACGGTGGGCCCTACAATGAGCAGTTCTTC. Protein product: CASSFDGGPYNEQFF.

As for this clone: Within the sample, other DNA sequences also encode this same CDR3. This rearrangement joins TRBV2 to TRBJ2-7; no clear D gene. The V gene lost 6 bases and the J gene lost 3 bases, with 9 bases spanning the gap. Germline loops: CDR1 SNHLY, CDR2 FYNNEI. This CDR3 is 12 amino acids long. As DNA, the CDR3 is TGTGCCAGCAGGGGTGACGGCTACGAGCAGTACTTC. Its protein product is CASRGDGYEQYF.

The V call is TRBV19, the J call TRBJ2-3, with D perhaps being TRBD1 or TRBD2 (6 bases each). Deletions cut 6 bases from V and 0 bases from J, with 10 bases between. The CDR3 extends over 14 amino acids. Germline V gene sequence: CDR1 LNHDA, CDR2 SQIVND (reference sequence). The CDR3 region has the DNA TGTGCCAGTAGATGGGGGGCCAGCACAGATACGCAGTATTTT. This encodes CASRWGASTDTQYF.

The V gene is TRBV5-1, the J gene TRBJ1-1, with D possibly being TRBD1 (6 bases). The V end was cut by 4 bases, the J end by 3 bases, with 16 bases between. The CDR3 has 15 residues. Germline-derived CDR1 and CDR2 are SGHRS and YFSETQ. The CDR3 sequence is CASSPITGSDTEAFF. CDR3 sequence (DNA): TGCGCCAGCAGCCCCATCACAGGGTCGGACACTGAAGCTTTCTTT.